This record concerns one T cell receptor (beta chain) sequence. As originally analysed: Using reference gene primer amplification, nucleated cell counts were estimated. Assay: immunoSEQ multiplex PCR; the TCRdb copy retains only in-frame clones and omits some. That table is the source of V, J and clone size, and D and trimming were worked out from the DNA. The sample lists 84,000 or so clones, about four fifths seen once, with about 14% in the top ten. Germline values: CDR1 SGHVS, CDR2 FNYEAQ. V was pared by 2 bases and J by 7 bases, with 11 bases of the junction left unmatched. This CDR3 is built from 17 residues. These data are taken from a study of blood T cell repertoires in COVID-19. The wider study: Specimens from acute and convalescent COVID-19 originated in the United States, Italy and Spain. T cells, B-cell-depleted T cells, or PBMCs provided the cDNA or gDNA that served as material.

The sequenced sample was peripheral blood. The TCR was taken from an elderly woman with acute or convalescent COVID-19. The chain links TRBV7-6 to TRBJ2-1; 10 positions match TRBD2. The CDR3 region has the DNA TGTGCCAGCAGCTTACGCATTGAGCGGGGGGGCCTGAATGAGCAGTTCTTC. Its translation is CASSLRIERGGLNEQFF.